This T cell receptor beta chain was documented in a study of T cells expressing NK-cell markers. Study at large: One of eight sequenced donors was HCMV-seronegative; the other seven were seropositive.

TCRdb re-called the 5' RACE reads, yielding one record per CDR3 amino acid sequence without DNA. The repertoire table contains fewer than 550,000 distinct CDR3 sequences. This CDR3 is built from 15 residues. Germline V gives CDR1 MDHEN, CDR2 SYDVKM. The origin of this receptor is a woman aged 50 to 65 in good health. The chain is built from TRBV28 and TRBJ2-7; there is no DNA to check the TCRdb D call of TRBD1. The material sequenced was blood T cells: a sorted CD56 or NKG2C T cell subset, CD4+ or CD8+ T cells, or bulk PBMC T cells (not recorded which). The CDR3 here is CASSESGTGQEEQYF.